The rows below give T cell receptor beta chains drawn from one sample of a study of T cell changes during pregnancy in multiple sclerosis. Assay: immunoSEQ multiplex PCR; the TCRdb copy retains only in-frame clones and omits some. The sample has approximately 69,000 clones, 75% to 95% seen once. The material was CD4+ T cells from peripheral blood mononuclear cells, obtained in the third trimester of pregnancy. These receptor sequences come from a female donor in good health, enrolled as a control in a pregnancy study. The conserved cysteine and the conserved F or W are not part of the CDR3 here.

V	J	CDR3
TRBV19	TRBJ1-2	ASSYDDSARYGYT
TRBV20-1	TRBJ2-4	SASRGPQY
TRBV28	TRBJ1-1	ASNGGGGTEAF
TRBV4-2	TRBJ2-7	ASSQDTGLAGRSSYEQY
TRBV6-4	TRBJ1-5	ASSVTGESDQPQH
TRBV9	TRBJ1-1	ASSVASVNTEAF
TRBV11-3	TRBJ2-2	ASSPTGNANTGELF
TRBV18	TRBJ2-2	ASSPLEGANTGELF
TRBV6-1	TRBJ1-1	ASRTGPEAF
TRBV7-9	TRBJ2-7	ASSFIRTGGVGSYEQY
TRBV11-2	TRBJ1-1	ASSFIGESEAF
TRBV7-2	TRBJ1-5	ASGLAVNNQPQH
TRBV7-8	TRBJ1-2	ASSSRGRGGGYT
TRBV27	TRBJ1-1	ASSLYAGTGGLDTEAF
TRBV4-2	TRBJ1-1	ASSQESPNRNTEAF
TRBV29-1	TRBJ1-4	SAVEVKNEKLF
TRBV7-8	TRBJ1-2	ASSPDRQRGYT
TRBV18	TRBJ2-7	ASSPAGLGTREQY
TRBV6-5	TRBJ2-1	ASSYSREQF
TRBV7-8	TRBJ1-5	ASSPQRARNQPQH
TRBV4-2	TRBJ2-4	ASSQEAVRSPSIAKNIQY
TRBV9	TRBJ1-2	ASSVDGTYNYGYT
TRBV19	TRBJ1-6	ASRGDSDNSPLH
TRBV29-1	TRBJ1-2	SVEGQEKLYGYT
TRBV5-1	TRBJ2-1	ASSGGGPYNEQF
TRBV5-1	TRBJ1-1	ASSLGGVVTEAF
TRBV7-9	TRBJ2-5	ASSRQQETQY
TRBV14	TRBJ1-2	ASSQEVRNYGYT
TRBV5-8	TRBJ1-1	ASSLSGDWGTEAF
TRBV5-1	TRBJ2-1	ASRSGTGGHNEQF
TRBV7-9	TRBJ2-5	ASSSSSQGRGETQY
TRBV4-3	TRBJ2-5	ASSQDHRWEETQY
TRBV2	TRBJ1-2	ASSEVDRDYGYT
TRBV30	TRBJ1-1	AWSGPGVGYGNTEAF
TRBV6-5	TRBJ1-3	ASSYRTGGTGNTIY
TRBV2	TRBJ1-2	ASSDRGRSYGYT
TRBV5-1	TRBJ2-2	ASSLTMTSGGANTGELF
TRBV18	TRBJ1-2	ASSPPGKPADYGYT
TRBV11-3	TRBJ2-3	ASSSGTSGVDTQY
TRBV29-1	TRBJ1-5	SVGEGGGQPQH
TRBV5-8	TRBJ1-3	ASSLVVGAISGNTIY
TRBV19	TRBJ1-1	ASSINRELNTEAF
TRBV4-3	TRBJ1-2	ASSLTGTGFYGYT
TRBV4-3	TRBJ2-1	ASSQDRRGGGFNEQF